This T cell receptor (beta chain) appears in the sequencing data of a study of blood T cell repertoires in COVID-19. Libraries were prepared by immunoSEQ multiplex PCR; TCRdb keeps only in-frame clonotypes and omits some of them. The sample includes tens of thousands of clones, roughly nine tenths of them seen just once. The trim removed 5 bases at V and 0 bases at J, leaving 13 bases unmatched. Germline V gene lookup returns CDR1 MGHRA and CDR2 YSYEKL. CDR3 length: 18 residues. This receptor was taken from a human donor in a cohort sampled during active COVID-19. Sequencing used peripheral blood. The chain links TRBV4-1 to TRBJ1-5, with 7 bases identical to TRBD1. CDR3 in DNA: TGCGCCAGCAGCGCATCCGGGACAGCGCTCAATAGCAATCAGCCCCAGCATTTT. Its protein is CASSASGTALNSNQPQHF.